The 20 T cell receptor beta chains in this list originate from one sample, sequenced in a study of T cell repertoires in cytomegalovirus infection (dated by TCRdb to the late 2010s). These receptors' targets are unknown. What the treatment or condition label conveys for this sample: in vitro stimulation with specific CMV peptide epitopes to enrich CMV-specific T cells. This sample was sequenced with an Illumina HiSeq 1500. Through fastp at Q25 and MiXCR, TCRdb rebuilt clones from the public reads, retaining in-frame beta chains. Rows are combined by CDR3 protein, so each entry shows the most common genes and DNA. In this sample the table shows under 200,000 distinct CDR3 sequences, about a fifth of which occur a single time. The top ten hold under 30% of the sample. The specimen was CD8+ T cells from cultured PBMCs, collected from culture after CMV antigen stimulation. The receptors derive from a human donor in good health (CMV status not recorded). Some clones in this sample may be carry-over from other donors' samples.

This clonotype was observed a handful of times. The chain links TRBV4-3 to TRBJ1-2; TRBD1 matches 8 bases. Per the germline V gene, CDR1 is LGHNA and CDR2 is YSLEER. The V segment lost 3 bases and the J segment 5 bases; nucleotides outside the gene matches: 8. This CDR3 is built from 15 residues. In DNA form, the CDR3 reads TGCGCCAGCAGCCAGGGCGACAGGGGAGGTTATGGCTACACCTTC. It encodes CASSQGDRGGYGYTF.

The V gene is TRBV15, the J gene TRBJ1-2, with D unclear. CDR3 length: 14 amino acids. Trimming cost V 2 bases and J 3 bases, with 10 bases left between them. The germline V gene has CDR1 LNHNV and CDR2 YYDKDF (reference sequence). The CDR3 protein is CATSRTGAYYGYTF. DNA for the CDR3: TGTGCCACCAGCAGAACTGGCGCTTACTATGGCTACACCTTC. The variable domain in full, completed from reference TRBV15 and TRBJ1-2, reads DAMVIQNPRYQVTQFGKPVTLSCSQTLNHNVMYWYQQKSSQAPKLLFHYYDKDFNNEADTPDNFQSRRPNTSFCFLDIRSPGLGDTAMYLCATSRTGAYYGYTFGSGTRLTVV.

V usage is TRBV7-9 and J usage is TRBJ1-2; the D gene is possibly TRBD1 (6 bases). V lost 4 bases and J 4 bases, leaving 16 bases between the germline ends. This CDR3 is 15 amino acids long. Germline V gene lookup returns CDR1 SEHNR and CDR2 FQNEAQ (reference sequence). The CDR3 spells CASSSGDPYSYGYTF. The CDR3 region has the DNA TGTGCCAGCAGCTCAGGGGATCCTTATAGCTATGGCTACACCTTC. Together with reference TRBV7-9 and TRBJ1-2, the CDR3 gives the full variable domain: DTGVSQNPRHKITKRGQNVTFRCDPISEHNRLYWYRQTLGQGPEFLTYFQNEAQLEKSRLLSDRFSAERPKGSFSTLEIQRTEQGDSAMYLCASSSGDPYSYGYTFGSGTRLTVV.

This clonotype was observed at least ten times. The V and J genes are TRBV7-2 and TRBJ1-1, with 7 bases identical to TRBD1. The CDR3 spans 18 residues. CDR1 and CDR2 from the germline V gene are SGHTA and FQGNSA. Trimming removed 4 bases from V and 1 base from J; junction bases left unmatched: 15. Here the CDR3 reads CASSSRGGDRAKNTEAFF. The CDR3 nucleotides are TGTGCCAGCAGCTCTAGGGGGGGCGACAGGGCCAAGAACACTGAAGCTTTCTTT.

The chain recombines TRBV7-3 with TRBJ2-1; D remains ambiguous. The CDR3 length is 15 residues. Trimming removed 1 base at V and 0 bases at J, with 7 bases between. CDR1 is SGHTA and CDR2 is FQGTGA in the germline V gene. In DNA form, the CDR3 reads TGTGCCAGCAGCTTAAGCTACAGCTCCTACAATGAGCAGTTCTTC. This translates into CASSLSYSSYNEQFF.

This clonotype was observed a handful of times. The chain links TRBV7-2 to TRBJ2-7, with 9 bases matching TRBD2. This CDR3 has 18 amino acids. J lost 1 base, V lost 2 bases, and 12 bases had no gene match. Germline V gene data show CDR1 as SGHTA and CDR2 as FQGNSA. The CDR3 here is CASSLNAGVAGASYEQYF. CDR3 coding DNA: TGTGCCAGCAGCTTAAACGCGGGAGTAGCGGGGGCTTCCTACGAGCAGTACTTC. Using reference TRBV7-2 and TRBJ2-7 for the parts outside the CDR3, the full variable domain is GAGVSQSPSNKVTEKGKDVELRCDPISGHTALYWYRQSLGQGLEFLIYFQGNSAPDKSGLPSDRFSAERTGGSVSTLTIQRTQQEDSAVYLCASSLNAGVAGASYEQYFGPGTRLTVT.

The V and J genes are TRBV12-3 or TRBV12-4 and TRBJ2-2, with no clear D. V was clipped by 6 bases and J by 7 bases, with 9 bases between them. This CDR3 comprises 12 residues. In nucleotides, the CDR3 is TGTGCCAGCAGCCCGGACGTCGGGGAGCTGTTTTTT. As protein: CASSPDVGELFF.

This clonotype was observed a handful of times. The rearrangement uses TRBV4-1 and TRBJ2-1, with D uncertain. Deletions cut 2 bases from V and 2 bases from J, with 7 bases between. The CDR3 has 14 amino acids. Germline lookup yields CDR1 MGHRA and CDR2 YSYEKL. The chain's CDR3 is CASSQSGPYNEQFF. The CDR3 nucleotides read TGCGCCAGCAGCCAATCGGGTCCCTACAATGAGCAGTTCTTC.

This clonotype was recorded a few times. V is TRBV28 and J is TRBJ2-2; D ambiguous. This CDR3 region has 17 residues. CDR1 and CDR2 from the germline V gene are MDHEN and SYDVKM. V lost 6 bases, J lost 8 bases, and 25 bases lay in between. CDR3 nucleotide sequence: TGTGCCAGCAGCCCTACCTGGGTTGGTAGGGCCACGGGGGAGCTGTTTTTT. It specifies CASSPTWVGRATGELFF.

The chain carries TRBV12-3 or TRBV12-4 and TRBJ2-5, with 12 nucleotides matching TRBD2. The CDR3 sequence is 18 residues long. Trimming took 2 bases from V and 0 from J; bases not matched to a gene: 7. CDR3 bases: TGTGCCAGCAGTTTAATCCCGACTAGCGGGGGATACCAAGAGACCCAGTACTTC. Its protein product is CASSLIPTSGGYQETQYF.

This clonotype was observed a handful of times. The chain's CDR3 is CASSHAGTLNTEAFF. The CDR3 DNA is TGCGCCAGCAGCCATGCCGGGACACTAAACACTGAAGCTTTCTTT. The chain employs TRBV4-3 and TRBJ1-1, with D perhaps TRBD1 (6 bases). The V and J ends lost 3 bases and 2 bases respectively, with 13 bases between them. The CDR3 has 15 amino acids. In germline, CDR1 is LGHNA, CDR2 YSLEER.

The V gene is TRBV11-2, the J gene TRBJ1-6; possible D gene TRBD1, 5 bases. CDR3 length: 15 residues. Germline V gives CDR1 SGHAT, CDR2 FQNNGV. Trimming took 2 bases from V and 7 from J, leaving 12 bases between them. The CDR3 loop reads CASSLNVRANSPLHF. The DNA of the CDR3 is TGTGCCAGCAGCTTAAATGTCAGGGCAAATTCACCCCTCCACTTT.

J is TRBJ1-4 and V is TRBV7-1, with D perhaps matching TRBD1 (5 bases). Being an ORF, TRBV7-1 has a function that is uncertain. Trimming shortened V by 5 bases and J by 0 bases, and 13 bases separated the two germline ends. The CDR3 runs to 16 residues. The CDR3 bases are TGTGCCAGCAGCCCGCCTGGGGGAGCAACTAATGAAAAACTGTTTTTT. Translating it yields CASSPPGGATNEKLFF.

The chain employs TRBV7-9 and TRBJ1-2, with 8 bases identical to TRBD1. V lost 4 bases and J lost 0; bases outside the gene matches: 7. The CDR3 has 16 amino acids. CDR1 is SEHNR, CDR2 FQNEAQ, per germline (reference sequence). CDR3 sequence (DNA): TGTGCCAGCAGCTCCCCTGAGACAGGGGCTAACTATGGCTACACCTTC. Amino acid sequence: CASSSPETGANYGYTF.

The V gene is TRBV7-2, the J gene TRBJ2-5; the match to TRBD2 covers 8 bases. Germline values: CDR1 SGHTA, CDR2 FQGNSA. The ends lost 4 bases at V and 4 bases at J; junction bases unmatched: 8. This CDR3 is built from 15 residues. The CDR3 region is CASSWKGLGRETQYF. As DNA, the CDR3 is TGTGCCAGCAGCTGGAAGGGACTAGGGAGAGAGACCCAGTACTTC. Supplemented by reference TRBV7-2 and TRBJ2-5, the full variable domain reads GAGVSQSPSNKVTEKGKDVELRCDPISGHTALYWYRQSLGQGLEFLIYFQGNSAPDKSGLPSDRFSAERTGGSVSTLTIQRTQQEDSAVYLCASSWKGLGRETQYFGPGTRLLVL.

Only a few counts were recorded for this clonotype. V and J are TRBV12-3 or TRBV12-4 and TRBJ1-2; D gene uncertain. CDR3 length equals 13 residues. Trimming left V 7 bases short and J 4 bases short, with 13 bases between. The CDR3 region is CASTLLPAYGYTF. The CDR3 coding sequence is TGTGCCAGCACTCTACTTCCGGCCTATGGCTACACCTTC.

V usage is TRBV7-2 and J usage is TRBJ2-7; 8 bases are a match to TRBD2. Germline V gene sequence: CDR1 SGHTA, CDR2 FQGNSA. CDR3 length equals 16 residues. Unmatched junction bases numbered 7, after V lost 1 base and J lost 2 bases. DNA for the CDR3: TGTGCCAGCAGCTTAGATGCGGGGGGACCCCCCTACGAGCAGTACTTC. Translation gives CASSLDAGGPPYEQYF.

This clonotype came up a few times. In DNA, the CDR3 is TGTGCCAGCAGTCAGGACGCTGGGGGGGAGACCCAGTACTTC. Encoded protein: CASSQDAGGETQYF. This sequence joins TRBV12-3 or TRBV12-4 and TRBJ2-5; D might be TRBD2 (6 bases). CDR3 length: 14 residues. Deletions cut 5 bases from V and 5 bases from J, with 15 bases between.

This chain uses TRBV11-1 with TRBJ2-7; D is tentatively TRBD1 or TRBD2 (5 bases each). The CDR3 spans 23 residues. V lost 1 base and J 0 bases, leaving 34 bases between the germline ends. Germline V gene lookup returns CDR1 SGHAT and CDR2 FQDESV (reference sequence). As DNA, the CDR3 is TGTGCCAGCAGCTTAGAGACATTAAGTGGACGGTACGACGGGGCAGGTAGCTCCTACGAGCAGTACTTC. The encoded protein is CASSLETLSGRYDGAGSSYEQYF.

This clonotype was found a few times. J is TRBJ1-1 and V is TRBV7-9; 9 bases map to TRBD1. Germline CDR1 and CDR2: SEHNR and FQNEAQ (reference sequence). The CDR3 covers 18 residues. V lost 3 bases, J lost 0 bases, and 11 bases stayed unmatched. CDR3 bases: TGTGCCAGCAGCTTTAGGGGACAGGGCCCGGACTTGAACACTGAAGCTTTCTTT. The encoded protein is CASSFRGQGPDLNTEAFF.